Presented here are 20 T cell receptor beta chains from one specimen sequenced in a study of CD8 T cells in ankylosing spondylitis. Study outcomes and limitations: Characteristic, it appeared, of ankylosing spondylitis blood was a TCR beta motif of several highly homologous variants.

MiXCR was run by TCRdb on the 5' RACE reads, yielding one entry per CDR3 protein. The repertoire holds 100,000 to 150,000 distinct CDR3 sequences, with roughly 17% as singletons. No antigens are known for them. The sample taken for sequencing was blood, either unsorted or a sorted T cell fraction (not recorded which). The receptors derive from a male donor with ankylosing spondylitis.

This rearrangement joins TRBV6-1 to TRBJ2-1; possible D gene TRBD1, 5 bases. Trimming stripped 3 bases from V and 0 bases from J, with 12 bases between. The CDR3 is made up of 16 amino acids. Germline CDR1 and CDR2: MNHNS and SASEGT. The CDR3 loop reads CASSDARQSSYNEQFF. CDR3 in DNA: TGTGCCAGCAGTGATGCCCGACAGAGCTCCTACAATGAGCAGTTCTTC.

The chain uses TRBV20-1 and TRBJ2-7; 7 bases are shared with TRBD1. Germline V gene sequence: CDR1 DFQATT, CDR2 SNEGSKA (reference sequence). This CDR3 has 15 residues. V lost 3 bases, J lost 2 bases, and 10 bases stayed unmatched. The CDR3 is CSASKPGQGAYEQYF. DNA of the CDR3: TGCAGTGCTAGTAAGCCTGGGCAGGGGGCCTACGAGCAGTACTTC.

The chain joins TRBV20-1 to TRBJ2-7, with D perhaps matching TRBD2 (5 bases). Germline CDR1 and CDR2: DFQATT and SNEGSKA (reference sequence). This CDR3 contains 13 residues. CDR3 nucleotides: TGCAGCGTACCGTTTAGCGCGGCCTACGAGCAGTACTTC. Amino acids: CSVPFSAAYEQYF.

In its sample, this clonotype was seen a few times. The CDR3 region has the DNA TGTGCCACCAGTGATTTCGGCGCCAGAAATACGCAGTATTTT. Protein product: CATSDFGARNTQYF. The J gene is TRBJ2-3, the V gene TRBV24-1; no clear D. The CDR3 has 14 amino acids. Trimming removed 1 base at V and 7 bases at J, with 11 bases between. Germline V gives CDR1 KGHDR, CDR2 SFDVKD.

This clonotype was seen a few times. The chain joins TRBV7-9 to TRBJ1-2; TRBD1 aligns across 7 bases. This CDR3 region has 13 residues. V gave up 3 bases and J gave up 5 bases; unmatched junction bases: 3. The germline CDR1 and CDR2 sequences are SEHNR and FQNEAQ (reference sequence). CDR3 DNA: TGTGCCAGCAGCTTCGGACAGGTTTATGGCTACACCTTC. It is translated as CASSFGQVYGYTF.

This clonotype was detected only a few times. The V and J genes are TRBV4-1 and TRBJ1-1, with 7 bases aligning to TRBD1. The CDR3 contains 16 residues. Germline V CDR1 and CDR2: MGHRA, YSYEKL. The V segment lost 1 base and the J segment 1 base; nucleotides outside the gene matches: 6. As DNA, the CDR3 is TGCGCCAGCAGCCAAGCGGGGGGGACAGCGAACACTGAAGCTTTCTTT. It encodes CASSQAGGTANTEAFF.

Ten or more counts support this clonotype. The rearrangement links TRBV7-9 to TRBJ1-1; tentatively, D is TRBD1 (5 bases). The CDR3 is 13 residues long. V was pared by 4 bases and J by 4 bases, with 10 bases between. CDR1 and CDR2 from the germline V gene are SEHNR and FQNEAQ (reference sequence). For the CDR3, the DNA is TGTGCCAGCAGCTCGCCTAGGGGCACTGAAGCTTTCTTT. Protein sequence: CASSSPRGTEAFF.

The chain has TRBV30 and TRBJ2-1, with 12 bases lining up with TRBD2. The CDR3 has 14 amino acids. From germline, CDR1 is GTSNPN and CDR2 SVGIG (reference sequence). The V and J ends lost 2 bases and 6 bases, in that order; junction bases with no gene match: 2. The CDR3 protein is CAWSKLAGGNEQFF. The CDR3 coding sequence is TGTGCCTGGAGTAAACTAGCGGGGGGCAATGAGCAGTTCTTC.

V and J are TRBV4-1 and TRBJ2-3, with 9 bases fitting TRBD2. CDR3 size: 14 residues. Germline trimming cut 8 bases from V and 0 bases from J; bases unmatched to any gene: 3. Germline-derived CDR1 and CDR2 are MGHRA and YSYEKL. CDR3 coding DNA: TGCGCCAGCGGGACTAGCATTAGCACAGATACGCAGTATTTT. Its protein product is CASGTSISTDTQYF.

The CDR3 sequence is CASSMGTGSYEQYF. The CDR3 DNA reads as TGTGCCAGCAGTATGGGGACAGGGTCCTACGAGCAGTACTTC. The rearrangement uses TRBV27 and TRBJ2-7, with TRBD1 matching over 9 bases. This CDR3 region has 14 residues. In germline, CDR1 is MNHEY, CDR2 SMNVEV (reference sequence). V shed 5 bases, J shed 1 base, and the junction held 3 bases outside the gene matches.

V is TRBV11-1 and J is TRBJ2-5; 14 positions agree with TRBD2. Germline lookup yields CDR1 SGHAT and CDR2 FQDESV (reference sequence). The ends lost 4 bases at V and 10 bases at J; junction bases unmatched: 11. The CDR3 totals 16 residues. The CDR3 sequence: CASSYRLAGGPGDQYF. CDR3 nucleotides: TGTGCCAGCAGCTACAGACTAGCGGGAGGGCCCGGGGACCAGTACTTC. Supplemented by reference TRBV11-1 and TRBJ2-5, the full variable domain reads EAEVAQSPRYKITEKSQAVAFWCDPISGHATLYWYRQILGQGPELLVQFQDESVVDDSQLPKDRFSAERLKGVDSTLKIQPAELGDSAMYLCASSYRLAGGPGDQYFGPGTRLLVL.

The chain joins TRBV27 to TRBJ2-1; 9 nucleotides align to TRBD2. The CDR3 totals 15 residues. CDR1 is MNHEY, CDR2 SMNVEV, per germline (reference sequence). The V and J ends lost 5 bases and 1 base, in that order; junction bases with no gene match: 3. This CDR3 reads CASSISGGSYNEQFF. Written as DNA, the CDR3 is TGTGCCAGCAGTATTAGCGGGGGTTCCTACAATGAGCAGTTCTTC.

This clonotype came up a few times. The chain recombines TRBV3-1 with TRBJ2-7, with a possible D match to TRBD2 (6 bases). Trimming took off 1 base at V and 1 base at J, with 11 bases between the two ends. Per germline, CDR1 LGHDT and CDR2 YNNKEL (reference sequence). The CDR3 has 15 amino acids. The CDR3 is CASSQGVAESYEQYF. CDR3 nucleotides: TGTGCCAGCAGCCAAGGCGTAGCGGAATCCTACGAGCAGTACTTC.

This clonotype was picked up a small number of times. The DNA of the CDR3 is TGCAGTGCTAGGGGGGGGATCTATGGCTACACCTTC. Translated, it gives CSARGGIYGYTF. The chain uses TRBV20-1 and TRBJ1-2; a weak D match, TRBD1 (5 bases). Germline values: CDR1 DFQATT, CDR2 SNEGSKA (reference sequence). V lost 3 bases to trimming and J lost 4 bases, with 9 bases between them. The CDR3 is 12 residues long.

This clonotype has only a few counts. The rearrangement joins TRBV11-2 to TRBJ2-1; no clear D. V was trimmed by 4 bases and J by 7 bases, leaving 20 bases between them. This CDR3 spans 16 amino acids. CDR1 and CDR2 (germline): SGHAT, FQNNGV. The CDR3 DNA is TGTGCCAGCAGCTCCCGACCCACGAGATCATATAATGAGCAGTTCTTC. Protein product: CASSSRPTRSYNEQFF.

The V and J genes are TRBV2 and TRBJ2-3; no clear D. The germline CDR1 and CDR2 sequences are SNHLY and FYNNEI. CDR3 size: 12 residues. Trimming stripped 9 bases from V and 5 bases from J, with 12 bases between. CDR3 residues: CASEANIDTQYF. DNA of the CDR3: TGTGCCAGTGAAGCTAACATAGATACGCAGTATTTT.

For the CDR3, the DNA is TGTGCCAGCAGTTTTGGGTTGGTAAATGAGCAGTTCTTC. It encodes CASSFGLVNEQFF. The gene calls are TRBV12-3 or TRBV12-4 and TRBJ2-1; D gene unclear. The CDR3 extends over 13 amino acids. Trimming removed 3 bases at V and 7 bases at J, with 10 bases between.

This clonotype was seen only a few times. The chain employs TRBV25-1 and TRBJ2-2; no firm D call. Germline lookup yields CDR1 MGHDK and CDR2 SYGVNS. The CDR3 runs to 11 residues. V was clipped by 8 bases and J by 6 bases, with 7 bases between them. Written as DNA, the CDR3 is TGTGCCAGCCTTCACGCCGGGGAGCTGTTTTTT. Translation gives CASLHAGELFF.

The V gene is TRBV7-8, the J gene TRBJ2-1; 15 nucleotides align to TRBD2. The germline V gene encodes CDR1 SGHVS and CDR2 FQNEAQ. The junction had 17 bases not matched to a gene; V was cut back by 5 bases and J by 6 bases. The CDR3 consists of 20 residues. In DNA form, the CDR3 reads TGTGCCAGCAGCCGTTACGTCATCTCCGGACTAGCGGGAGGGATCAATGAGCAGTTCTTC. It yields the protein CASSRYVISGLAGGINEQFF.

The rearrangement uses TRBV15 and TRBJ2-1; D might be TRBD1 or TRBD2, each matching 5 bases. V gave up 1 base and J gave up 8 bases, with 12 bases separating them. CDR3 size: 14 residues. Per the germline V gene, CDR1 is LNHNV and CDR2 is YYDKDF (reference sequence). DNA of the CDR3: TGTGCCACCAGCAGAGTGGGGACGTCGTATGAGCAGTTCTTC. This sequence encodes CATSRVGTSYEQFF.